The rows below give T cell receptor beta chains drawn from one sample of a study of blood T cell repertoires in COVID-19. Clones were sequenced by immunoSEQ multiplex PCR, and TCRdb holds only the in-frame ones, with some missing. Of 150,000 to 180,000 clones in the sample, 76% are singletons; the top ten hold 3.5% to 4.5%. Sequences were obtained from peripheral blood. The receptors were sampled from a woman older than 75 with acute or convalescent COVID-19. Both conserved end residues are part of each CDR3. The D gene is left open where the match is weak. Size is stated for part of the rows, as once, few or many counts, or as a class when the clone is expanded.

size: -; J: TRBJ2-7; V: TRBV12-5; D: -; CDR3: CASGLVAETEVSYEQYF; DNA: TGTGCTAGTGGTTTGGTAGCGGAGACCGAGGTTTCCTACGAGCAGTACTTC
size: -; J: TRBJ2-7; V: TRBV11-3; D: -; CDR3: CASSLGTDNSYEQYF; DNA: TGTGCCAGCAGCTTAGGAACGGACAACTCCTACGAGCAGTACTTC
size: -; J: TRBJ2-1; V: TRBV7-2; D: TRBD1; CDR3: CASSLGGTGGKNEQFF; DNA: TGTGCCAGCAGCTTAGGAGGGACAGGTGGAAAGAATGAGCAGTTCTTC
size: few; J: TRBJ1-6; V: TRBV18; D: TRBD1; CDR3: CASSPIQGSDSPLHF; DNA: TGTGCCAGCTCACCCATACAGGGGTCTGATTCACCCCTCCACTTT
size: -; J: TRBJ2-2; V: TRBV5-1; D: -; CDR3: CASSLMSGGGGELFF; DNA: TGCGCCAGCAGCTTGATGAGTGGGGGCGGCGGGGAGCTGTTTTTT
size: -; J: TRBJ1-2; V: TRBV14; D: TRBD1; CDR3: CASSQKTGPYGYTF; DNA: TGTGCCAGCAGCCAAAAGACAGGGCCCTATGGCTACACCTTC
size: -; J: TRBJ2-3; V: TRBV7-9; D: -; CDR3: CASSPNGGTDTQYF; DNA: TGTGCCAGCAGCCCCAACGGGGGCACAGATACGCAGTATTTT
size: -; J: TRBJ1-4; V: TRBV7-2; D: -; CDR3: CASSLGAGVEKLFF; DNA: TGTGCCAGCAGCTTAGGGGCAGGTGTTGAAAAACTGTTTTTT
size: -; J: TRBJ1-2; V: TRBV7-3; D: -; CDR3: CASSGGDRKGTF; DNA: TGTGCCAGCAGCGGGGGCGACAGGAAGGGCACCTTC
size: once; J: TRBJ2-2; V: TRBV18; D: -; CDR3: CASSPPTGANTGELFF; DNA: TGTGCCAGCTCACCACCGACGGGAGCGAACACCGGGGAGCTGTTTTTT